This T cell receptor (beta chain) stems from a study of cytomegalovirus exposure and HLA in healthy donors. Germline V lookup: CDR1 MNHNS, CDR2 SASEGT. V was cut by 3 bases and J by 5 bases, with 7 bases left in between. The CDR3 is 13 residues long. Repertoires were generated with immunoSEQ multiplex PCR, while TCRdb's copy carries only in-frame clones and drops some. The sample comprises about 300,000 clones, more than 75% of which are singletons, and approximately 0.94% rests with the top ten. This clone was recorded only once. The sequenced material came from PBMCs. The TCR comes from a young woman in good health and CMV-seronegative. V gene TRBV6-1 combines with J gene TRBJ2-2; D remains unclear. The CDR3 nucleotides are TGTGCCAGCAGTGATCAGAGGACCGGGGAGCTGTTTTTT. It yields the protein CASSDQRTGELFF.